Listed here is a single T cell receptor (beta chain). This clonotype is considered medium-sized (0.01 to 0.1%). Its antigen target is currently unknown. Per-base quality was not reported, and no clone a single base away is much larger than it. The library was obtained by 5' RACE. TCRbeta was amplified in two PCR rounds using Phusion High-Fidelity polymerase, and the primers carried sample-specific barcodes. TCRbeta libraries were generated by template-switch cDNA synthesis with SMARTScribe reverse transcriptase and a TRBC-specific primer. The barcoded samples were pooled and then prepared using the NEBNext Ultra DNA Library Prep Kit for Illumina. Sequencing of libraries was performed on an Illumina MiSeq with the MiSeq reagent kit v2, 300 cycles. The paper's data handling went like this. Reads were demultiplexed by barcode with Jemultiplexer and were aligned with MiTCR using default parameters. Non-functional sequences were filtered out with VDJtools, and clonotypes were defined by amino acid sequence, with frequencies based on assigned sequence reads. In the clonal space homeostasis analysis, clonotypes were binned by frequency as over-represented (0.05-1), large, medium and small. TCRdb's own reprocessing of the public reads used fastp at Q25 and MiXCR and kept productive beta chains. Identical CDR3 proteins give one entry, which carries the most common genes and DNA. These V and J calls rely on TCRdb rather than the paper's analysis. A total of 750 to 1,000 distinct CDR3 sequences appear in this sample, roughly 22% of them only once. Under 45% of the sample is taken by the ten largest.

What this sample's time point label stands for: after infection, following antibiotic treatment. MAIT cells, defined as Valpha7.2+ CD161+ T cells, were identified and sorted by flow cytometry. Circulating MAIT cell TCRbeta repertoires were profiled longitudinally in over five volunteers in whom enteric fever developed after controlled oral challenge with live Salmonella Paratyphi A. Each diagnosed volunteer contributed MAIT cell samples at pre-infection, mid-infection and post-infection timepoints. Enteric fever was diagnosed on the basis of Paratyphi A bacteremia and/or persistent fever above 38 degrees C lasting more than 12 hours. Challenged volunteers were diagnosed with infection sometime between day 4 and day 7 after challenge. For RNA extraction, between about 5,000 and 10,000 MAIT cells from each sample were sorted straight into RNAqueous-Micro lysis buffer. Lymphoprep gradient centrifugation was used to isolate peripheral blood mononuclear cells from blood samples and leukocyte cones. Sorting was done on either a BD FACSAria Fusion or a BD FACSAria III sorter.

The sample comes from a study of MAIT cells during Salmonella Paratyphi A infection (dated by TCRdb to the late 2010s). Background on the whole study: Adult volunteers aged 18 to 60 swallowed one dose of 1-5x10^3 CFU of S. Paratyphi A strain NVGH308. Starting at diagnosis, the diagnosed volunteers took ciprofloxacin 500 mg twice daily for 14 days.

From the cysteine through the phenylalanine, the CDR3 covers 17 amino acids. Of all the DNA, just the CDR3 is kept, 51 bases in frame from base 1. V is trimmed back by 1 base and J by 2 bases, and the junction contains 9 bases that no gene match accounts for. Sequences DFQATT (CDR1) and SNEGSKA (CDR2) are obtained from the germline V gene (reference sequence). The study at large found these results: Although the availability of volunteer samples limited sample sizes, the sizes were judged adequate for detecting differences between groups. MAIT TRBV usage was found to be oligoclonal, with TRBV20 and TRBV6 favoured, and appeared to be unchanged by infection. Compared with healthy controls, diagnosed volunteers had more expansion or contraction among the top five MAIT clonotypes (approximately 0.48 versus 0.14), suggesting that infection reshaped the repertoire. From baseline to mid-infection, the space taken up by over-represented MAIT clonotypes dropped significantly (about 0.15 to 0.11), whereas no significant difference was seen post-infection.

The sequenced sample was MAIT cells from blood, obtained at the last sampling point of the challenge study. The V gene is TRBV20-1 and the J gene is TRBJ1-5, and TRBD1 aligns with 9 junction nucleotides. This TCR was sampled from a person aged 18 to 70 who was deliberately infected with Salmonella Paratyphi A in a paratyphoid fever challenge study. The sequenced DNA is TGCAGTGCTAGAGTAGGGACAGGGATCACTGGCAATCAGCCCCAGCATTTT. This yields the protein CSARVGTGITGNQPQHF.